This T cell receptor beta chain stems from a study of T cells after yellow fever vaccination. At least ten counts were recorded for this clonotype. Germline and junction disagree at one end, which may indicate a read error. CDR1 DFQATT and CDR2 SNEGSKA come from the germline V gene (reference sequence). The CDR3 is 14 residues long. Via MiXCR, TCRdb re-called the 5' RACE reads, giving one row per CDR3 protein. This sample yields 200,000 to 300,000 distinct CDR3 sequences, of which approximately 6.3% are seen a single time; 1% to 1.2% belongs to the top ten. The TCR sequence derives from a man under 40 who received the YFV17D yellow fever vaccine. Here the sequenced sample was CD4+ T cells sorted from PBMCs, taken on the day of the yellow fever booster vaccination. The chain employs TRBV20-1 and TRBJ1-4; D remains ambiguous. CDR3 protein: CSARGEATDEKLFF. The CDR3 coding sequence is TGCAGTGCTAGGGGAGAGGCAACTGATGAAAAACTGTTTTTT.